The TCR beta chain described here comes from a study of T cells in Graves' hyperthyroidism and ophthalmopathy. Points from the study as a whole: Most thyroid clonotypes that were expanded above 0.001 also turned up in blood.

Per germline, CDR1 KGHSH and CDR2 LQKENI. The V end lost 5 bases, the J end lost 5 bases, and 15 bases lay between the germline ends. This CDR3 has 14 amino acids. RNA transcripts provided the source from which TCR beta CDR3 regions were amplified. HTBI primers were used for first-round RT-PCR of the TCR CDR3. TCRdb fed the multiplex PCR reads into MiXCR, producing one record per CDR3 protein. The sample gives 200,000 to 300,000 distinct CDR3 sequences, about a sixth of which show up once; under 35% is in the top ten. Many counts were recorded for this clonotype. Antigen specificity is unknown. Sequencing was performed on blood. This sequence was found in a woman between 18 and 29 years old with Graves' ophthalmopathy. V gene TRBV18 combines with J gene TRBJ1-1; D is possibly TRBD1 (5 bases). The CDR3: CASSEIGRATEAFF. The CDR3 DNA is TGTGCCAGCTCAGAGATCGGCAGGGCGACTGAAGCTTTCTTT.